Listed here are 13 T cell receptor beta chains from one sample, sequenced in a study of CD8+ T cells in alopecia areata. RNA was extracted and reverse transcribed into cDNA as the sequencing template. Generated by immunoSEQ multiplex PCR, the TCRdb table keeps only in-frame clones and is missing some. The sample shows approximately 160,000 clones, around three fifths of them seen only once. Treatment in this sample: oral pan-JAK inhibitor, 5-10 mg twice daily. Material: CD4+ T cells sorted from blood, obtained at week 24, from a patient treated with tofacitinib. These TCRs come from a human donor with alopecia areata.

The chain is built from TRBV7-3 and TRBJ2-2, with a tentative D call TRBD2 (5 bases). Germline CDR1 and CDR2: SGHTA and FQGTGA. This CDR3 is built from 17 residues. The V end lost 3 bases, the J end lost 4 bases, and 18 bases lay between the germline ends. The CDR3 loop is CASSFGLLIASTGELFF. The DNA for the CDR3 is TGTGCCAGCAGCTTTGGCCTCCTGATAGCGAGCACCGGGGAGCTGTTTTTT.

This clone has only a few counts. This chain joins TRBV9 and TRBJ1-4; D might be TRBD1 (6 bases). Trimming took off 0 bases at V and 6 bases at J, with 18 bases between the two ends. The CDR3 spans 17 residues. Per the germline V gene, CDR1 is SGDLS and CDR2 is YYNGEE. The DNA of the CDR3 is TGTGCCAGCAGCGTAGCGGCCCCAACAGGGAGGGATGAAAAACTGTTTTTT. Its translation is CASSVAAPTGRDEKLFF.

This chain links TRBV6-1 with TRBJ1-2; a weak D match, TRBD1 (5 bases). V lost 6 bases and J lost 1, with 9 bases in between. The CDR3 is made up of 13 amino acids. The germline CDR1 and CDR2 sequences are MNHNS and SASEGT. The CDR3 reads CASRRDGNYGYTF. CDR3 sequence (DNA): TGTGCCAGCAGGCGGGACGGTAACTATGGCTACACCTTC.

This clone was found a few times. The gene calls are TRBV29-1 and TRBJ2-2; a weak D match, TRBD1 (6 bases). The length of the CDR3 is 14 residues. Trimming left V 3 bases short and J 1 base short, with 9 bases between. In germline, CDR1 is SQVTM, CDR2 ANQGSEA. This CDR3 reads CSVDRGQNTGELFF. The CDR3 bases are TGCAGCGTTGACAGGGGCCAGAACACCGGGGAGCTGTTTTTT.

This clone was detected a few times. The chain has TRBV25-1 and TRBJ2-5; perhaps TRBD2 as D (7 bases). This CDR3 region has 14 residues. V gave up 5 bases and J gave up 5 bases, with 15 bases separating them. Germline values: CDR1 MGHDK, CDR2 SYGVNS. The CDR3, as DNA: TGTGCCAGCAGTAAGGGGGGGGGCCGCGAGACCCAGTACTTC. This codes for CASSKGGGRETQYF.

The chain couples TRBV5-1 to TRBJ2-5; D is possibly TRBD2 (6 bases). The CDR3 loop spans 16 amino acids. Trimming pared 0 bases from V and 5 bases from J, leaving 17 bases between. Germline lookup yields CDR1 SGHRS and CDR2 YFSETQ. The chain's CDR3 is CASSLGGTPRGETQYF. In DNA, the CDR3 is TGCGCCAGCAGCTTGGGAGGGACTCCCCGGGGGGAGACCCAGTACTTC.

The chain employs TRBV15 and TRBJ1-4; no definite D call. Germline V CDR1 and CDR2: LNHNV, YYDKDF (reference sequence). The CDR3 has 15 amino acids. Trimming removed 0 bases at V and 7 bases at J, with 12 bases between. CDR3 sequence: CATSRDRGLGEKLFF. As DNA, the CDR3 is TGTGCCACCAGCAGAGATAGAGGGCTTGGTGAAAAACTGTTTTTT.

The V and J genes are TRBV29-1 and TRBJ2-5, with a possible D match to TRBD1 (6 bases). The assigned J gene may be wrong: the sequence end matches TRBJ2-7 better. The CDR3 contains 12 residues. CDR1 is SQVTM, CDR2 ANQGSEA, per germline. Written as DNA, the CDR3 is TGCAGCGGGAGGACAGTCGCCTACGAGCAGTACTTC. Translating it yields CSGRTVAYEQYF.

The chain employs TRBV7-9 and TRBJ2-5, with D tentatively TRBD2 (5 bases). The CDR3 has 13 residues. Germline V gene sequence: CDR1 SEHNR, CDR2 FQNEAQ (reference sequence). Trimming pared 2 bases from V and 4 bases from J, leaving 8 bases between. CDR3 sequence: CASSLLAGETQYF. CDR3 DNA: TGTGCCAGCAGCTTACTAGCAGGAGAGACCCAGTACTTC.

The V gene is TRBV23-1, the J gene TRBJ2-7, with 7 bases lining up with TRBD1. TRBV23-1 is labeled an ORF, and its function is uncertain. V was clipped by 6 bases and J by 5 bases; unmatched bases: 7. The CDR3 has 13 amino acids. CDR3 in DNA: TGCGCCAGCAGGAGACAGGGCGCGGACGAGCAGTACTTC. Translating it yields CASRRQGADEQYF.

V is TRBV4-1 and J is TRBJ1-1, with D uncertain. With 4 bases removed from V and 11 bases from J, the gap between germline ends came to 14 bases. The CDR3 consists of 12 residues. Germline V gene lookup returns CDR1 MGHRA and CDR2 YSYEKL. CDR3 coding DNA: TGCGCCAGCAGCCGTTCGGAGGGCCTGGCTTTCTTT. Its protein product is CASSRSEGLAFF.

This chain uses TRBV29-1 with TRBJ2-7; 11 positions agree with TRBD1. This CDR3 is 13 amino acids long. Per germline, CDR1 SQVTM and CDR2 ANQGSEA. Germline trimming cut 3 bases from V and 3 bases from J; bases unmatched to any gene: 1. CDR3 nucleotide sequence: TGCAGCGTTGACGGGACAGGGGGCTACGAGCAGTACTTC. This encodes CSVDGTGGYEQYF.

CDR3: CASSLGPSGGEETQYF. CDR3 DNA: TGTGCCAGCAGCTTAGGCCCTAGCGGGGGTGAAGAGACCCAGTACTTC. This chain uses TRBV13 with TRBJ2-5; TRBD2 matches at 10 bases. Trimming removed 0 bases from V and 3 bases from J; junction bases left unmatched: 4. The length of the CDR3 is 16 residues. CDR1 and CDR2 from the germline V gene are PRHDT and FYEKMQ (reference sequence). Full variable domain (rest looked up from reference TRBV13 and TRBJ2-5): AAGVIQSPRHLIKEKRETATLKCYPIPRHDTVYWYQQGPGQDPQFLISFYEKMQSDKGSIPDRFSAQQFSDYHSELNMSSLELGDSALYFCASSLGPSGGEETQYFGPGTRLLVL.